Shown below are 29 T cell receptor beta chains from a single sample sequenced in a study of blood T cell repertoires in COVID-19. TCRdb's copy holds only in-frame clones and misses some; the assay was immunoSEQ multiplex PCR. The sample lists 350,000 to 450,000 clones; more than 80% were seen once. The sequenced material came from PBMCs or T cells enriched from blood (not recorded which). The receptors stem from a man aged 25-45 years who had recovered from COVID-19.

The chain joins TRBV11-2 to TRBJ2-7; 7 nucleotides align to TRBD1. The V gene end was trimmed by 7 bases and the J gene end by 3 bases; junction bases not matched to a gene: 6. The CDR3 length is 13 residues. Germline lookup yields CDR1 SGHAT and CDR2 FQNNGV. This CDR3 reads CASTPGGSYEQYF. As DNA, the CDR3 is TGTGCCAGCACTCCAGGGGGTAGCTACGAGCAGTACTTC.

CDR3 sequence (DNA): TGCAGCGTTGAAGATCAGGAAAGGATCAGCTATGGCTACACCTTC. As protein: CSVEDQERISYGYTF. The chain employs TRBV29-1 and TRBJ1-2; unclear D gene. Germline V gives CDR1 SQVTM, CDR2 ANQGSEA. Between the trimmed V and J ends, which lost 0 bases and 4 bases, there was a span of 15 bases. The CDR3 is 15 residues long.

This chain uses TRBV9 with TRBJ1-1; 7 positions match TRBD1. Germline CDR1 and CDR2: SGDLS and YYNGEE. CDR3 length: 15 amino acids. The V segment lost 3 bases and the J segment 0 bases; nucleotides outside the gene matches: 5. CDR3 in DNA: TGTGCCAGCAGCGCCCGCAGGGGGTTGAACACTGAAGCTTTCTTT. Translating gives CASSARRGLNTEAFF.

This chain connects TRBV6-5 to TRBJ2-2, with D possibly matching TRBD2 (6 bases). The germline V and J ends were trimmed by 4 bases and 1 base, with 13 bases remaining between them. CDR1 MNHEY and CDR2 SVGAGI come from the germline V gene. There are 16 residues in the CDR3. The CDR3 reads CASSFKNGRNTGELFF. CDR3 DNA sequence: TGTGCCAGCAGTTTTAAAAACGGGAGGAACACCGGGGAGCTGTTTTTT.

This rearrangement joins TRBV28 to TRBJ1-4, with D maybe TRBD1 (5 bases). The CDR3 extends over 16 amino acids. The germline gives CDR1 MDHEN, CDR2 SYDVKM. V was clipped by 6 bases and J by 3 bases, with 17 bases between them. The DNA for the CDR3 is TGTGCCAGCAGAGACCGTCAGGGAAGATCTAATGAAAAACTGTTTTTT. As protein: CASRDRQGRSNEKLFF.

The chain uses TRBV6-5 and TRBJ1-2, with TRBD1 matching 7 bases. Germline-derived CDR1 and CDR2 are MNHEY and SVGAGI. The CDR3 sequence is 14 residues long. V shed 7 bases and J 3 bases; nucleotides not matched to a gene: 8. CDR3 residues: CASTQLDRDYGYTF. CDR3 DNA sequence: TGTGCCAGCACCCAACTCGACAGGGACTATGGCTACACCTTC.

This clone showed up just a few times. Other DNA variants within this sample encode the same CDR3. The chain links TRBV7-8 to TRBJ1-1; D might be TRBD1 (6 bases). This CDR3 region has 14 residues. Per the germline V gene, CDR1 is SGHVS and CDR2 is FQNEAQ. Trimming left V 1 base short and J 1 base short, with 7 bases between. The CDR3 region has the DNA TGTGCCAGCAGCTTAGGGACAGCGAACACTGAAGCTTTCTTT. Translating it yields CASSLGTANTEAFF. The entire variable domain, with the rest obtained from reference TRBV7-8 and TRBJ1-1, is as follows: GAGVSQSPRYKVAKRGQDVALRCDPISGHVSLFWYQQALGQGPEFLTYFQNEAQLDKSGLPSDRFFAERPEGSVSTLKIQRTQQEDSAVYLCASSLGTANTEAFFGQGTRLTVV.

J is TRBJ1-1 and V is TRBV28; D possibly corresponds to TRBD1 (6 bases). This CDR3 region has 16 residues. Between the trimmed V and J ends, which lost 6 bases and 1 base, there was a span of 18 bases. In germline, CDR1 is MDHEN, CDR2 SYDVKM. In nucleotides, the CDR3 is TGTGCCAGCAGCCTACCCTCCGGGACATCGAACACTGAAGCTTTCTTT. Protein: CASSLPSGTSNTEAFF.

The rearrangement joins TRBV27 to TRBJ2-3; D might be TRBD2 (5 bases). This CDR3 comprises 16 residues. V was cut by 6 bases and J by 2 bases, with 18 bases left in between. Germline V gene data show CDR1 as MNHEY and CDR2 as SMNVEV (reference sequence). CDR3 nucleotide sequence: TGTGCCAGCAGGCCCTCACCGAGCGGATACACAGATACGCAGTATTTT. Translating it yields CASRPSPSGYTDTQYF.

The chain links TRBV29-1 to TRBJ2-7, with TRBD2 identical over 11 bases. V trimming: 2 bases; J trimming: 2 bases; junction bases outside the gene matches: 2. CDR1 is SQVTM and CDR2 is ANQGSEA in the germline V gene. CDR3 length equals 14 residues. This chain's CDR3 is CSVELAGGTYEQYF. DNA for the CDR3: TGCAGCGTTGAACTAGCGGGAGGAACCTACGAGCAGTACTTC.

The count of this clone is one. The rearrangement links TRBV13 to TRBJ2-7; no reliable D call. The CDR3 sequence is 11 residues long. Per the germline V gene, CDR1 is PRHDT and CDR2 is FYEKMQ (reference sequence). Trimming left V 5 bases short and J 7 bases short, with 9 bases between. This chain's CDR3 is CASSEDTEQYF. Here the CDR3 DNA reads TGTGCCAGCAGCGAGGATACGGAGCAGTACTTC.

V gene TRBV7-9 combines with J gene TRBJ2-5; D is undetermined. The CDR3 loop spans 12 amino acids. Germline V gives CDR1 SEHNR, CDR2 FQNEAQ (reference sequence). V was cut by 1 base and J by 9 bases, with 9 bases left in between. CDR3 bases: TGTGCCAGCAGCTTAGGAACCCCGGCCCAGTACTTC. This sequence encodes CASSLGTPAQYF.

This clone was seen only a few times. The rearrangement links TRBV10-2 to TRBJ1-6; 8 bases are shared with TRBD1. CDR1 and CDR2 (germline): WSHSY, SAAADI. J was trimmed by 10 bases and V by 4 bases; bases with no gene match: 6. This CDR3 is built from 14 residues. The CDR3 reads CASSGTGMGSPLHF. DNA for the CDR3: TGCGCCAGCAGTGGGACAGGGATGGGCTCACCCCTCCACTTT.

This rearrangement joins TRBV6-5 to TRBJ2-1, with TRBD2 matching 10 bases. The V segment lost 6 bases and the J segment 9 bases; nucleotides outside the gene matches: 11. Germline CDR1 reads MNHEY; CDR2 reads SVGAGI. The CDR3 is made up of 15 amino acids. The CDR3 DNA reads as TGTGCCAGCAGGGCCGGGACTAGCGAATGGAGTGAGCAGTTCTTC. Residues: CASRAGTSEWSEQFF.

The genes are TRBV6-4 and TRBJ1-2, with 10 nucleotides matching TRBD1. CDR1 MRHNA and CDR2 SNTAGT come from the germline V gene. The CDR3 is 15 residues long. Losses at the gene ends were 4 bases for V and 4 bases for J; bases not matched to a gene: 6. As DNA, the CDR3 is TGTGCCAGCAGTGTGGAGACAGGGGGCATCTATGGCTACACCTTC. It translates to CASSVETGGIYGYTF.

In this sample, this clone turned up once. The CDR3 nucleotides read TGCGCCAGCAGCTCATCAGGGGGCGGACCCTACGAGCAGTACTTC. It translates to CASSSSGGGPYEQYF. This rearrangement joins TRBV5-1 to TRBJ2-7; 8 bases agree with TRBD1. Germline trimming cut 3 bases from V and 2 bases from J; bases unmatched to any gene: 7. Germline lookup yields CDR1 SGHRS and CDR2 YFSETQ. The CDR3 contains 15 residues.

The V and J genes are TRBV27 and TRBJ2-7, with D possibly being TRBD2 (5 bases). CDR1 and CDR2 from the germline V gene are MNHEY and SMNVEV (reference sequence). V lost 6 bases to trimming and J lost 1 base, with 10 bases between them. This CDR3 has 13 amino acids. This CDR3 reads CASRGAGSYEQYF. The CDR3 DNA reads TGTGCCAGCAGAGGTGCGGGTTCCTACGAGCAGTACTTC.

The chain is built from TRBV28 and TRBJ1-5, with 11 bases that match TRBD1. CDR1 and CDR2 from the germline V gene are MDHEN and SYDVKM. Germline trimming cut 6 bases from V and 7 bases from J; bases unmatched to any gene: 5. The CDR3 runs 14 residues. In DNA, the CDR3 is TGTGCCAGCAGCGGACAGGGGGCACGGCAGCCCCAGCATTTT. Protein: CASSGQGARQPQHF.

V is TRBV2 and J is TRBJ1-2, with D maybe TRBD1 (6 bases). Looked up from germline, CDR1 is SNHLY and CDR2 is FYNNEI. The CDR3 totals 15 residues. V lost 0 bases and J lost 4, with 12 bases in between. This CDR3 is CASSEARTAAYGYTF. In DNA, the CDR3 is TGTGCCAGCAGTGAAGCTCGGACAGCGGCCTATGGCTACACCTTC.

This chain uses TRBV10-3 with TRBJ2-5; 8 bases match TRBD1. The CDR3 covers 15 residues. After removal of 4 bases from V and 5 bases from J, the junction contained 9 bases not matched to a gene. Germline V gene lookup returns CDR1 ENHRY and CDR2 SYGVKD. The CDR3 coding sequence is TGTGCCATCAGTGCAGGGGGCGGAAGAATGGAGACCCAGTACTTC. The encoded protein is CAISAGGGRMETQYF.

This clone was observed once. This CDR3 reads CSARDRVGSTF. In DNA form, the CDR3 reads TGCAGTGCTAGAGATCGCGTGGGCAGCACCTTC. The chain joins TRBV20-1 to TRBJ1-2; no reliable D call. Per germline, CDR1 DFQATT and CDR2 SNEGSKA (reference sequence). Trimming stripped 0 bases from V and 13 bases from J, with 12 bases between. The CDR3 contains 11 residues.

This chain links TRBV18 with TRBJ2-1, with D possibly matching TRBD1 (5 bases). Germline values: CDR1 KGHSH, CDR2 LQKENI. Trimming stripped 5 bases from V and 0 bases from J, with 11 bases between. The CDR3 covers 15 residues. CDR3 protein: CASSKGESSYNEQFF. In DNA, the CDR3 is TGTGCCAGCTCAAAAGGGGAAAGCTCCTACAATGAGCAGTTCTTC. Variable domain in full (rest from reference TRBV18 and TRBJ2-1): NAGVMQNPRHLVRRRGQEARLRCSPMKGHSHVYWYRQLPEEGLKFMVYLQKENIIDESGMPKERFSAEFPKEGPSILRIQQVVRGDSAAYFCASSKGESSYNEQFFGPGTRLTVL.

V and J are TRBV12-3 or TRBV12-4 and TRBJ2-2, with D hard to call. Trimming pared 5 bases from V and 5 bases from J, leaving 9 bases between. The CDR3 runs 13 residues. The CDR3 DNA reads as TGTGCCAGCAGTCCCACGAGGACCGGGGAGCTGTTTTTT. It codes for CASSPTRTGELFF.

The V call is TRBV3-1 (or the pseudogene TRBV3-2), the J call TRBJ1-2; D remains ambiguous. The CDR3 extends over 15 amino acids. The germline V and J ends were trimmed by 0 bases and 7 bases, with 15 bases remaining between them. Germline V gene lookup returns CDR1 LGHDT and CDR2 YNNKEL (reference sequence). The CDR3 sequence: CASSQDLAGIGGYTF. CDR3 nucleotide sequence: TGTGCCAGCAGCCAAGATCTTGCGGGGATCGGTGGCTACACCTTC.

The V and J genes are TRBV12-3 or TRBV12-4 and TRBJ1-1, with D unresolved. The CDR3 extends over 11 amino acids. Trimming stripped 6 bases from V and 11 bases from J, with 13 bases between. The CDR3 DNA is TGTGCCAGCAGCGCTTTGGCTGGCGCTTTCTTT. It specifies CASSALAGAFF.

This clone has a handful of counts. The chain recombines TRBV2 with TRBJ1-1; maybe TRBD1 (5 bases). From germline, CDR1 is SNHLY and CDR2 FYNNEI. V was trimmed by 4 bases and J by 4 bases, leaving 7 bases between them. The CDR3 covers 12 residues. The CDR3 here is CASSAQGTEAFF. DNA of the CDR3: TGTGCCAGCAGTGCGCAGGGCACTGAAGCTTTCTTT. Full variable domain (outside the CDR3, taken from reference TRBV2 and TRBJ1-1): EPEVTQTPSHQVTQMGQEVILRCVPISNHLYFYWYRQILGQKVEFLVSFYNNEISEKSEIFDDQFSVERPDGSNFTLKIRSTKLEDSAMYFCASSAQGTEAFFGQGTRLTVV.

The chain has TRBV28 and TRBJ2-1; weak D call: TRBD2 (6 bases). The V end was cut by 7 bases, the J end by 3 bases, with 16 bases between. Germline-derived CDR1 and CDR2 are MDHEN and SYDVKM. The CDR3 runs 15 residues. The CDR3 region has the DNA TGTGCCAGCATACAGTTTAGCGGCAACTACAATGAGCAGTTCTTC. This gives the protein CASIQFSGNYNEQFF.

V is TRBV27 and J is TRBJ1-6, with 12 bases lining up with TRBD1. Germline CDR1 reads MNHEY; CDR2 reads SMNVEV (reference sequence). The CDR3 runs 16 residues. J lost 7 bases, V lost 5 bases, and 6 bases had no gene match. CDR3 sequence (DNA): TGTGCCAGCAGTCCAGGGACAGGGGGCTCGAATTCACCCCTCCACTTT. Protein: CASSPGTGGSNSPLHF.

CDR3 sequence (DNA): TGTGCCAGCAGCTTGGTAAATAGCTATGGCTACACCTTC. Its protein is CASSLVNSYGYTF. The rearrangement joins TRBV5-4 to TRBJ1-2; D is unresolved. Germline CDR1 and CDR2: SGHNT and YYREEE (reference sequence). The CDR3 has 13 amino acids. V lost 0 bases and J lost 4, with 7 bases in between.